This T cell receptor (beta chain) stems from a study of T cells in Graves' hyperthyroidism and ophthalmopathy. Diagnoses were made from clinical symptoms, serum measures (thyroxine and TRAb), thyroid ultrasound and orbital computed tomography. A few counts support this clonotype. The germline CDR1 and CDR2 sequences are SEHNR and FQNEAQ (reference sequence). The V end lost 4 bases, the J end lost 3 bases, and 15 bases lay between the germline ends. This CDR3 contains 15 residues. TCR beta CDR3 region amplification was performed from RNA transcripts. The HTBI set primed first-round TCR CDR3 RT-PCR. Each CDR3 protein gets one entry after TCRdb re-called the multiplex PCR reads with MiXCR. The sample yields approximately 610,000 distinct CDR3 sequences, under 15% seen once.

Sequencing input: blood. This TCR derives from a woman aged 40 to 55 with Graves' ophthalmopathy. V is TRBV7-9 and J is TRBJ2-5; D possibly uses TRBD1 or TRBD2 (5 bases each). CDR3 coding DNA: TGTGCCAGCAGCTCCCTGAGGGACGCCGAAGAGACCCAGTACTTC. This translates into CASSSLRDAEETQYF.